This record looks at one TCR beta chain sequence and its context. Trimming pared 9 bases from V and 4 bases from J, leaving 28 bases between. The length of the CDR3 is 17 residues. Per germline, CDR1 SGHDT and CDR2 YYEEEE. This entry comes from a study of blood T cell repertoires in COVID-19. The assay was immunoSEQ multiplex PCR, and TCRdb's table has in-frame clones only and misses some. The table includes fewer than 300,000 clones, around 84% detected once. The V and J genes are TRBV5-6 and TRBJ1-2; possible D gene TRBD1, 6 bases. The sequence was collected from a man in his forties or fifties who had been exposed to COVID-19. The sample comprised PBMCs or T cells enriched from blood (not recorded which). CDR3 amino acids: CATNLAWGGHGGYGYTF. CDR3 nucleotides: TGTGCCACCAACTTAGCTTGGGGGGGCCACGGAGGCTATGGCTACACCTTC.